The 23 T cell receptor beta chains listed next were all sequenced from one sample in a study of blood T cell repertoires in COVID-19. Sequencing used immunoSEQ multiplex PCR; TCRdb keeps in-frame clones, though not all of them. The sample comprises under 300,000 clones, approximately 92% of which are singletons, and about 4.6% rests with the top ten. The source material was peripheral blood. Receptor source: a woman aged 40 to 49 who had recovered from COVID-19.

The chain couples TRBV9 to TRBJ2-5; D may be TRBD2 (6 bases). CDR1 is SGDLS and CDR2 is YYNGEE in the germline V gene. Trimming removed 4 bases from V and 0 bases from J, with 10 bases in between. CDR3 length: 14 residues. CDR3 in DNA: TGTGCCAGCAGCCCTTCGGGGGACCAAGAGACCCAGTACTTC. Protein sequence: CASSPSGDQETQYF.

The chain recombines TRBV28 with TRBJ2-1, with 8 bases fitting TRBD1. CDR3 length equals 20 residues. The germline V gene encodes CDR1 MDHEN and CDR2 SYDVKM. V dropped 7 bases and J dropped 3; count of bases not matched to a gene: 23. Here the CDR3 reads CASTMVIGQGLGVVYNEQFF. The CDR3 nucleotides are TGTGCCAGCACCATGGTAATCGGACAGGGTCTAGGTGTAGTCTACAATGAGCAGTTCTTC.

J is TRBJ2-1 and V is TRBV27; TRBD2 agrees at 7 bases. Germline CDR1 MNHEY, CDR2 SMNVEV (reference sequence). With 0 bases clipped from V and 3 bases from J, the junction kept 5 bases outside the gene matches. The length of the CDR3 is 16 residues. This CDR3 is CASSLSTSRYYNEQFF. The CDR3 DNA reads TGTGCCAGCAGTTTATCGACTAGCCGATACTACAATGAGCAGTTCTTC.

This clone has a count of ten or more. The chain has TRBV6-2 or TRBV6-3 and TRBJ1-2, with a weak D call TRBD1 (6 bases). Germline V gives CDR1 MNHEY, CDR2 SVGEGT. The CDR3 contains 14 residues. The V end was cut by 1 base, the J end by 8 bases, with 14 bases between. The CDR3 loop reads CASSYLMGAGGYTF. DNA of the CDR3: TGTGCCAGCAGTTACTTGATGGGGGCTGGAGGCTACACCTTC.

Here the CDR3 DNA reads TGTGCCAGTAGTCGGTCAGCAGGGGCTAATGAAAAACTGTTTTTT. The encoded protein is CASSRSAGANEKLFF. The chain links TRBV19 to TRBJ1-4, with D perhaps matching TRBD1 (6 bases). Deletions cut 5 bases from V and 3 bases from J, with 13 bases between. Germline assignment: CDR1 LNHDA and CDR2 SQIVND (reference sequence). The CDR3 sequence is 15 residues long.

The chain combines TRBV28 with TRBJ2-4, with D possibly matching TRBD2 (5 bases). Germline loops: CDR1 MDHEN, CDR2 SYDVKM. The CDR3 is 14 residues long. The germline V and J ends were trimmed by 4 bases and 7 bases, with 14 bases remaining between them. The CDR3 is CASSWESVGNIQYF. The CDR3 bases are TGTGCCAGCAGTTGGGAGTCGGTCGGTAACATTCAGTACTTC. Drawing the rest from reference TRBV28 and TRBJ2-4, the complete variable domain is DVKVTQSSRYLVKRTGEKVFLECVQDMDHENMFWYRQDPGLGLRLIYFSYDVKMKEKGDIPEGYSVSREKKERFSLILESASTNQTSMYLCASSWESVGNIQYFGAGTRLSVL.

The chain carries TRBV7-6 and TRBJ2-1, with 10 bases that match TRBD2. Germline-derived CDR1 and CDR2 are SGHVS and FNYEAQ. After removal of 2 bases from V and 8 bases from J, the junction contained 6 bases not matched to a gene. CDR3 length: 15 amino acids. DNA for the CDR3: TGTGCCAGCAGCTTATCTAGCGGGAGTTGGGATGAGCAGTTCTTC. Its protein product is CASSLSSGSWDEQFF.

The chain has TRBV6-2 or TRBV6-3 and TRBJ2-3; D unclear. The germline CDR1 and CDR2 sequences are MNHEY and SVGEGT. V lost 0 bases and J 5 bases, leaving 6 bases between the germline ends. The length of the CDR3 is 13 residues. The CDR3 bases are TGTGCCAGCAGTTACTCGAGTCAAGATACGCAGTATTTT. Protein product: CASSYSSQDTQYF.

This clone has a handful of counts. The chain carries TRBV7-9 and TRBJ2-3, with D maybe TRBD2 (6 bases). CDR3 length: 13 residues. Germline loops: CDR1 SEHNR, CDR2 FQNEAQ (reference sequence). V gave up 5 bases and J gave up 6 bases, with 12 bases separating them. Here the CDR3 reads CASSQFGGDTQYF. CDR3 bases: TGTGCCAGCAGCCAATTCGGAGGGGATACGCAGTATTTT.

The rearrangement joins TRBV11-2 to TRBJ2-1, with TRBD2 matching 10 bases. CDR1 and CDR2 (germline): SGHAT, FQNNGV. The V gene end was trimmed by 6 bases and the J gene end by 9 bases; junction bases not matched to a gene: 8. This CDR3 contains 14 residues. DNA of the CDR3: TGTGCCAGCAGTGGAGCGGGAGGGCTTGTTGAGCAGTTCTTC. Its translation: CASSGAGGLVEQFF.

The chain joins TRBV10-3 to TRBJ2-3; 8 nucleotides agree with TRBD2. Germline V lookup: CDR1 ENHRY, CDR2 SYGVKD. With 8 bases clipped from V and 1 base from J, the junction kept 8 bases outside the gene matches. This CDR3 has 15 amino acids. CDR3 protein: CAIVLVLAGTDTQYF. CDR3 sequence (DNA): TGTGCCATCGTCCTTGTACTAGCGGGCACAGATACGCAGTATTTT.

The V call is TRBV2, the J call TRBJ2-7; D is unresolved. Trimming shortened V by 8 bases and J by 0 bases, and 14 bases separated the two germline ends. This CDR3 region has 14 residues. CDR1 and CDR2 (germline): SNHLY, FYNNEI. The CDR3 bases are TGTGCCAGCGTTGAGGAGCCACTCTCCTACGAGCAGTACTTC. This gives the protein CASVEEPLSYEQYF.

This clone was seen only once. The chain is built from TRBV28 and TRBJ2-5; 12 positions match TRBD2. The ends lost 8 bases at V and 5 bases at J; junction bases unmatched: 0. Germline CDR1 is MDHEN and CDR2 is SYDVKM. The CDR3 has 12 amino acids. CDR3 sequence (DNA): TGTGCCAGCGGACTAGCGGGGGAGACCCAGTACTTC. This encodes CASGLAGETQYF.

The chain is built from TRBV5-1 and TRBJ1-2; TRBD1 matches at 7 bases. V lost 0 bases, J lost 7 bases, and 9 bases stayed unmatched. The CDR3 consists of 15 residues. CDR1 is SGHRS and CDR2 is YFSETQ in the germline V gene. The CDR3 loop reads CASSLDRGPFAGYTF. Here the CDR3 DNA reads TGCGCCAGCAGCTTGGATAGGGGGCCATTTGCTGGCTACACCTTC.

This chain uses TRBV7-2 with TRBJ2-3; 8 positions agree with TRBD2. CDR1 is SGHTA, CDR2 FQGNSA, per germline. This CDR3 is 14 amino acids long. With 2 bases clipped from V and 6 bases from J, the junction kept 4 bases outside the gene matches. The CDR3 protein is CASSLTGGPDTQYF. The CDR3 DNA reads TGTGCCAGCAGCTTAACGGGGGGGCCGGATACGCAGTATTTT.

The chain employs TRBV24-1 and TRBJ2-3, with 7 bases identical to TRBD2. The CDR3 totals 16 residues. Trimming cost V 4 bases and J 2 bases; bases outside gene matches: 8. Germline CDR1 is KGHDR and CDR2 is SFDVKD. CDR3 coding DNA: TGTGCCACCAGTGACTACGGCGCGGGAGACACAGATACGCAGTATTTT. Its protein is CATSDYGAGDTDTQYF.

The V and J genes are TRBV14 and TRBJ2-3, with 9 bases fitting TRBD2. CDR3 length: 16 residues. The trim removed 2 bases at V and 0 bases at J, leaving 3 bases unmatched. Germline-derived CDR1 and CDR2 are SGHDN and FVKESK. CDR3 loop: CASSQPTSGSTDTQYF. The CDR3 DNA reads TGTGCCAGCAGCCAACCAACTAGCGGGAGCACAGATACGCAGTATTTT.

V usage is TRBV6-5 and J usage is TRBJ1-1; perhaps TRBD1 as D (5 bases). Germline CDR1 reads MNHEY; CDR2 reads SVGAGI. This CDR3 region has 12 residues. The germline V and J ends were trimmed by 5 bases and 7 bases, with 11 bases remaining between them. The CDR3 region has the DNA TGTGCCAGCAGTCCCCGGGGGGTTGAAGCTTTCTTT. Protein: CASSPRGVEAFF.

This rearrangement joins TRBV4-2 to TRBJ1-1; no reliable D call. Germline V lookup: CDR1 LGHNA, CDR2 YNFKEQ. The V end lost 0 bases, the J end lost 3 bases, and 11 bases lay between the germline ends. This CDR3 region has 15 residues. This CDR3 is CASSQDGRVDTEAFF. CDR3 in DNA: TGTGCCAGCAGCCAAGATGGGCGGGTAGACACTGAAGCTTTCTTT.

The chain joins TRBV29-1 to TRBJ1-2, with TRBD1 identical over 7 bases. The CDR3 contains 14 residues. Trimming cost V 3 bases and J 0 bases; bases outside gene matches: 4. In germline, CDR1 is SQVTM, CDR2 ANQGSEA. CDR3 nucleotide sequence: TGCAGCGTTGACGACAGGGAGGCTAACTATGGCTACACCTTC. It yields the protein CSVDDREANYGYTF.

This clone is a singleton in its sample. The chain is built from TRBV15 and TRBJ2-7; D unclear. Germline CDR1 reads LNHNV; CDR2 reads YYDKDF (reference sequence). The V gene lost 4 bases and the J gene lost 2 bases, with 15 bases spanning the gap. CDR3 length: 15 amino acids. The CDR3 coding sequence is TGTGCCACCAGCACTAGTCTGGCCTCCACCTACGAGCAGTACTTC. Its protein product is CATSTSLASTYEQYF.

The chain links TRBV7-2 to TRBJ2-3; 8 bases are shared with TRBD2. The ends lost 5 bases at V and 5 bases at J; junction bases unmatched: 15. The length of the CDR3 is 17 residues. Germline assignment: CDR1 SGHTA and CDR2 FQGNSA. CDR3 in amino acids: CASSAGGMRGARDTQYF. The DNA for the CDR3 is TGTGCCAGCAGCGCCGGGGGGATGCGGGGGGCCAGAGATACGCAGTATTTT.

This sequence joins TRBV6-2 or TRBV6-3 and TRBJ2-1; 10 nucleotides match TRBD2. The V gene's germline CDR1 is MNHEY and CDR2 SVGEGT. V dropped 0 bases and J dropped 15; count of bases not matched to a gene: 11. The CDR3 covers 15 residues. In DNA form, the CDR3 reads TGTGCCAGCAGTTACTCGAGTAGCGGGAGGCCACGTCCGTTCTTC. Translating it yields CASSYSSSGRPRPFF.